The rows below give T cell receptor beta chains drawn from one sample of a study of T-cell memory formation after mild COVID-19. TCRdb analysed the 5' RACE reads with MiXCR anew, one entry per CDR3 protein. The table records roughly 40,000 distinct CDR3 sequences, 5.5% to 8.5% of them present only once. Sequences were obtained from PBMCs or a T cell subset sorted from them (not recorded which). The receptors stem from an adult who had mild COVID-19 (a few samples of this study predate the infection). Cell type and time point are not known. The CDR3 runs from the conserved cysteine through the conserved F or W. Some rows mark clone size as missing; the rest say once, few, many or name a class of expanded clone.

j_gene: TRBJ1-2
v_gene: TRBV5-8
abundance: few
CDR3aa: CASSLGMFYSSSYGYTF

j_gene: TRBJ1-2
v_gene: TRBV3-1
abundance: -
CDR3aa: CASSLGTAVKNYGYTF

j_gene: TRBJ2-5
v_gene: TRBV24-1
abundance: -
CDR3aa: CATPIWGGLKETQYF

j_gene: TRBJ2-3
v_gene: TRBV11-3
abundance: -
CDR3aa: CASSLSGTAPDF

j_gene: TRBJ1-4
v_gene: TRBV4-3
abundance: -
CDR3aa: CASSLDSQGYGEKLFF

j_gene: TRBJ2-2
v_gene: TRBV7-8
abundance: many
CDR3aa: CASSSWTGKGGELFF

j_gene: TRBJ2-2
v_gene: TRBV5-1
abundance: many
CDR3aa: CASSLGTAIGELFF

j_gene: TRBJ2-7
v_gene: TRBV18
abundance: many
CDR3aa: CASSPGTRSLLTYEQYF

j_gene: TRBJ1-2
v_gene: TRBV12-3/TRBV12-4
abundance: few
CDR3aa: CASFKGARGYGYTF

j_gene: TRBJ1-2
v_gene: TRBV14
abundance: -
CDR3aa: CASSQDPTVYGYTF

j_gene: TRBJ2-2
v_gene: TRBV6-6
abundance: few
CDR3aa: CASSSLAGGNTGELFF